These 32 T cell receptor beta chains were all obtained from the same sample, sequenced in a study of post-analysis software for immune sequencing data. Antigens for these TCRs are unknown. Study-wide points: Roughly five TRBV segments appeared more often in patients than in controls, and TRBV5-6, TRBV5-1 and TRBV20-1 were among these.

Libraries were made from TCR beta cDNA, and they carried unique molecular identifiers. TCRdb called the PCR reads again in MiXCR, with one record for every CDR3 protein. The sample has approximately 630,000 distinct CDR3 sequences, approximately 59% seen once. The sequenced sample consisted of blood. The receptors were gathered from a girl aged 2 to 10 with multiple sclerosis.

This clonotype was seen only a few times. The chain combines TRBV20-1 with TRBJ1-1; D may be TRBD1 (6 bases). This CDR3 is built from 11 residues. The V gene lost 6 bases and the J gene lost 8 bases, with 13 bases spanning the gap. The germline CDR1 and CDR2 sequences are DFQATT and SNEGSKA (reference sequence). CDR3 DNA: TGCAGTGCCGGTAAAGACAGGGAAGCTTTCTTT. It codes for CSAGKDREAFF.

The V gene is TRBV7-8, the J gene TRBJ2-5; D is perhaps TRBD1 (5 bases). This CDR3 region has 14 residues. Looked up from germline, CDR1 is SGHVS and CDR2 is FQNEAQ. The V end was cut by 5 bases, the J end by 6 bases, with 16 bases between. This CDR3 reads CASSQAGSQQTQYF. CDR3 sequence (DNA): TGTGCCAGCAGCCAGGCAGGGTCTCAACAGACCCAGTACTTC.

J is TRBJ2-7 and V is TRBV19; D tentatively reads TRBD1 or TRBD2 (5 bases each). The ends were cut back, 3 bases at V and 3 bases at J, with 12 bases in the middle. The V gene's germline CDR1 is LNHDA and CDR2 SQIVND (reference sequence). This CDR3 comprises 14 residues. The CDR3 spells CASSIRDGDYEQYF. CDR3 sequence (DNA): TGTGCCAGTAGTATCCGGGACGGCGACTACGAGCAGTACTTC.

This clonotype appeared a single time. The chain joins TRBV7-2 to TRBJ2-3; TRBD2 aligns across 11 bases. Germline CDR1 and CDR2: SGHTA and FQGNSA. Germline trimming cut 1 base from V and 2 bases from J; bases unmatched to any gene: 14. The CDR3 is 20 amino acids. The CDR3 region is CASSLEPPVAGGATTDTQYF. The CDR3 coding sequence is TGTGCCAGCAGCTTAGAGCCCCCCGTAGCGGGGGGGGCTACCACAGATACGCAGTATTTT. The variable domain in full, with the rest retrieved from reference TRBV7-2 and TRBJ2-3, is GAGVSQSPSNKVTEKGKDVELRCDPISGHTALYWYRQSLGQGLEFLIYFQGNSAPDKSGLPSDRFSAERTGGSVSTLTIQRTQQEDSAVYLCASSLEPPVAGGATTDTQYFGPGTRLTVL.

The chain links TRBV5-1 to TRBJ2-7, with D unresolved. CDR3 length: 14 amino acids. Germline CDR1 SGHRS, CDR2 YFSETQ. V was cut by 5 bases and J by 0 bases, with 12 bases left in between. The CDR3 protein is CASRSLFFSYEQYF. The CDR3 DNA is TGCGCCAGCAGAAGCCTCTTCTTCTCCTACGAGCAGTACTTC.

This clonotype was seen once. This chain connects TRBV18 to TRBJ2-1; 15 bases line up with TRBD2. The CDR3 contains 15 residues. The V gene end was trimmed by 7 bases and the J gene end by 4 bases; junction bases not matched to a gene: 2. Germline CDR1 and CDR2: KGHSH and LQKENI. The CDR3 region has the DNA TGTGCCAGCTTGGGACTAGCGGGAGGTTACAATGAGCAGTTCTTC. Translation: CASLGLAGGYNEQFF.

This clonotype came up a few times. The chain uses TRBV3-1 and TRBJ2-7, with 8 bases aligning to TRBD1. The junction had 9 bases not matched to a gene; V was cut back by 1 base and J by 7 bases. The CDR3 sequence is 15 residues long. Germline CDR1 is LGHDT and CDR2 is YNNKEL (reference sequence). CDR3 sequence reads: CASSQGGSRDREQYF. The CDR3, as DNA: TGTGCCAGCAGCCAAGGCGGGTCCCGGGACAGGGAGCAGTACTTC.

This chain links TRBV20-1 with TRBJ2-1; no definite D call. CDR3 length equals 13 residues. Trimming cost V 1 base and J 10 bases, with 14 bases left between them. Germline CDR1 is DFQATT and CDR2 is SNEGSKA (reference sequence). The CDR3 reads CSARVSSSGEQFF. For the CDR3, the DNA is TGCAGTGCTAGAGTGAGTAGCTCAGGCGAGCAGTTCTTC.

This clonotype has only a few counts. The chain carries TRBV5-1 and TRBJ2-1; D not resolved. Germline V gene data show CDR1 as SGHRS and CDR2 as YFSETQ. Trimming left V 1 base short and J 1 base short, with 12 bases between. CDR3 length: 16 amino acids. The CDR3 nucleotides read TGCGCCAGCAGCTTGCAGTCGGCAGGTTCCTACAATGAGCAGTTCTTC. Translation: CASSLQSAGSYNEQFF.

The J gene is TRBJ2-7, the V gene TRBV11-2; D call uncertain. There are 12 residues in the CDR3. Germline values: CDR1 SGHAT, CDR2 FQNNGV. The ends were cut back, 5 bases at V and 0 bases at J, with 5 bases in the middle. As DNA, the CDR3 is TGTGCCAGCAGCCACTACTCCTACGAGCAGTACTTC. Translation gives CASSHYSYEQYF.

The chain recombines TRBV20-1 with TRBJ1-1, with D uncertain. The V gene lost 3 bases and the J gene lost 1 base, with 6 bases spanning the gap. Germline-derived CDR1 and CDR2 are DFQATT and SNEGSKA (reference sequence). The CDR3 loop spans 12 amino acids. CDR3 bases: TGCAGTGCTAGTAGGGCGAACACTGAAGCTTTCTTT. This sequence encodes CSASRANTEAFF.

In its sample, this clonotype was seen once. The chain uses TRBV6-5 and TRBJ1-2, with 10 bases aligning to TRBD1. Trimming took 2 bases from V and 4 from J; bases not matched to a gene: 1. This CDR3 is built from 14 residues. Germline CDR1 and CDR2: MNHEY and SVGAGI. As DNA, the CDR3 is TGTGCCAGCAGTTACCGGGACAGGGGCTATGGCTACACCTTC. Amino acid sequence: CASSYRDRGYGYTF.

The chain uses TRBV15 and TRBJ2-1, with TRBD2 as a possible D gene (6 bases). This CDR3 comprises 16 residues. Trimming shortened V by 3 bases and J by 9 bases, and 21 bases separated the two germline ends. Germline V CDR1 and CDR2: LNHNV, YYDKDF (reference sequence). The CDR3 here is CATSSHRGFETGEQFF. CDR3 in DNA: TGTGCCACCAGCAGTCATCGGGGGTTTGAAACGGGTGAGCAGTTCTTC.

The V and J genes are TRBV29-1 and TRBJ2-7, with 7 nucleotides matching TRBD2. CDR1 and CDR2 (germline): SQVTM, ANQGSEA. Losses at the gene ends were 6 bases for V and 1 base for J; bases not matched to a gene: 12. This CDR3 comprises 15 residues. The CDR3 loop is CSVLPRDYPSYEQYF. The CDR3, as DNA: TGCAGCGTACTTCCCCGGGACTACCCATCCTACGAGCAGTACTTC.

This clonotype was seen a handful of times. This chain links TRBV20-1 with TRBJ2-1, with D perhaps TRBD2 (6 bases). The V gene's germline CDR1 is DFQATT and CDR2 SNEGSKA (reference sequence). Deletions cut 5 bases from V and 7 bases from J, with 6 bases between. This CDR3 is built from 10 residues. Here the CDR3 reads CSAGRNEQFF. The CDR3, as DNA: TGCAGTGCTGGGAGGAATGAGCAGTTCTTC.

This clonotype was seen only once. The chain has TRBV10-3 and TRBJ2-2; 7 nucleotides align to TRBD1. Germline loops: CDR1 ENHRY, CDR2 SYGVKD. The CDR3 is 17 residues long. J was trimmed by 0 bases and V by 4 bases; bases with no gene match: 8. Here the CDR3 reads CAISAPPTGPNTGELFF. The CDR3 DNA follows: TGTGCCATCAGTGCCCCTCCGACAGGGCCGAACACCGGGGAGCTGTTTTTT.

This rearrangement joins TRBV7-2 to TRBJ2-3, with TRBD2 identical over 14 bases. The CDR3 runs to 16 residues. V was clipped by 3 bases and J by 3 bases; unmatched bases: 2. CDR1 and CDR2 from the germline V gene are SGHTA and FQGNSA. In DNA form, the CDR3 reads TGTGCCAGCAGCTTCGGGACTAGCGGGGGTACAGATACGCAGTATTTT. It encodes CASSFGTSGGTDTQYF.

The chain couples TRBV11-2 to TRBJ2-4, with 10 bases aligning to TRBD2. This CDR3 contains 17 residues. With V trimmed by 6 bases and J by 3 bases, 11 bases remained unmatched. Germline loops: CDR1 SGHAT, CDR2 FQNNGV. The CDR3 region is CASRNLAGGLLKNIQYF. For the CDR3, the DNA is TGTGCCAGCAGAAACTTAGCGGGAGGCCTTCTCAAAAACATTCAGTACTTC.

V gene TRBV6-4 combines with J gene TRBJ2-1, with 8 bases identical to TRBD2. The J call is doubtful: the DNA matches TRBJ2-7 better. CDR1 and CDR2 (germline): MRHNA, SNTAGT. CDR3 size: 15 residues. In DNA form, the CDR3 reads TGTGCCAGCAGTGTTAGCGGGATGGACCATAATGAGCAGTACTTC. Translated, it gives CASSVSGMDHNEQYF.

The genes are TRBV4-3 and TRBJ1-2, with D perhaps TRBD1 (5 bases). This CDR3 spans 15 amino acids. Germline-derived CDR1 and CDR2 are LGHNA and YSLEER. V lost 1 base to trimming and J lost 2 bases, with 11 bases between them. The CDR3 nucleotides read TGCGCCAGCAGCCAAGGCGCCCAGGGAAACTATGGCTACACCTTC. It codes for CASSQGAQGNYGYTF.

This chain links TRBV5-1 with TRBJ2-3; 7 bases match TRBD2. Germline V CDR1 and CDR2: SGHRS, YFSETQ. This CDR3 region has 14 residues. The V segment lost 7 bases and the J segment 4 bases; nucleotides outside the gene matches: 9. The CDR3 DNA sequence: TGCGCCAGCGTTGGGAGGGGCCCCTCAGATACGCAGTATTTT. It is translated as CASVGRGPSDTQYF.

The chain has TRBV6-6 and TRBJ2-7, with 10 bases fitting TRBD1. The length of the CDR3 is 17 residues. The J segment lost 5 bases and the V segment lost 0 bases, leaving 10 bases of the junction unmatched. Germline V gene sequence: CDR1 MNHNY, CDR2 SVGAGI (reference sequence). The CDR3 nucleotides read TGTGCCAGCAGTTACTCAATTCGGACAGGGGGGCTCCACGAGCAGTACTTC. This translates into CASSYSIRTGGLHEQYF.

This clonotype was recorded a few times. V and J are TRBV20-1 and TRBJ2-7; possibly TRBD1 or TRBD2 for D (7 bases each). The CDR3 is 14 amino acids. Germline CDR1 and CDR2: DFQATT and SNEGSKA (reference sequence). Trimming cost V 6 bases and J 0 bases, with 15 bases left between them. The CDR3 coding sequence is TGCAGTGCCAGGGGGGGCCTTAGCTCCTACGAGCAGTACTTC. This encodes CSARGGLSSYEQYF.

The CDR3 DNA sequence: TGTGCCAGCAGTTGGAGCTGGGGAAACTTTGAAGCTTTCTTT. Its protein product is CASSWSWGNFEAFF. The V gene is TRBV6-5, the J gene TRBJ1-1, with D hard to call. Germline CDR1 MNHEY, CDR2 SVGAGI. The V gene lost 4 bases and the J gene lost 7 bases, with 16 bases spanning the gap. The CDR3 has 14 amino acids.

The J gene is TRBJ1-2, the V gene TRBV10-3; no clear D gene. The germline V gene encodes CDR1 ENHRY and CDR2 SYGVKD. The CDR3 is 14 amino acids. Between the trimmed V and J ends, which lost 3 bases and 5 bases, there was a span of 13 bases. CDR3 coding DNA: TGTGCCATCAGTGACAGTGAGGCGGGGTATGGCTACACCTTC. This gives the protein CAISDSEAGYGYTF.

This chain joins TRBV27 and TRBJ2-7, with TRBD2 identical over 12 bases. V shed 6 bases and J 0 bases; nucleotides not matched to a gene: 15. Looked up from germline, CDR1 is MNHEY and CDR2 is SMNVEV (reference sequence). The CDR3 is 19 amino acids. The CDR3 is CASSRYGTSGRRGSYEQYF. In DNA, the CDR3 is TGTGCCAGCAGCCGCTATGGGACTAGCGGGCGTAGAGGCTCCTACGAGCAGTACTTC.

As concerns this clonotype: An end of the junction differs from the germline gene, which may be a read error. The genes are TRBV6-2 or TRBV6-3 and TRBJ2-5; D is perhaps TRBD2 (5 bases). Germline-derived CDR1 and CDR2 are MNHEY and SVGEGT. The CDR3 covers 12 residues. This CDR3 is CAGRTSGETQYF. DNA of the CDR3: TGTGCCGGCAGGACTTCAGGAGAGACCCAGTACTTC.

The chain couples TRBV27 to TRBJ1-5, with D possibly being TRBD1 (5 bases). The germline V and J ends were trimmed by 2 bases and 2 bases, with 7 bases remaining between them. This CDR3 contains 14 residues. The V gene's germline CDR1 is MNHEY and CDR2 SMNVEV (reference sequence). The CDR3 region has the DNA TGTGCCAGCAGTTTAATAGGGGGCAATCAGCCCCAGCATTTT. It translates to CASSLIGGNQPQHF.

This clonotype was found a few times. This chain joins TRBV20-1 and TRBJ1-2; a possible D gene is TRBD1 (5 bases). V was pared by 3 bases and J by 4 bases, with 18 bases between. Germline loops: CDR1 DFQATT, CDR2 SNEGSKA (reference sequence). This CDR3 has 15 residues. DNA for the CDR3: TGCAGTGCTAGCACCGGGACGGGGATTTCCTATGGCTACACCTTC. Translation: CSASTGTGISYGYTF.

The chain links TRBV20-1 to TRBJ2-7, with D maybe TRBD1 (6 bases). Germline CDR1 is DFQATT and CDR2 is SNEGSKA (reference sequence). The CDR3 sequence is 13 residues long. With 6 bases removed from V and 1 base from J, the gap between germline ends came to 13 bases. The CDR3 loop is CSAGGQSSYEQYF. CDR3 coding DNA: TGCAGTGCAGGGGGACAATCGTCCTACGAGCAGTACTTC.

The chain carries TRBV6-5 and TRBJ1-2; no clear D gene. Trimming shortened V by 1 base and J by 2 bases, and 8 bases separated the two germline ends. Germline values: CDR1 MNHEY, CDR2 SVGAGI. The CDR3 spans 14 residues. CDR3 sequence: CASSYLTANYGYTF. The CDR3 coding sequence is TGTGCCAGCAGTTACTTGACGGCAAACTATGGCTACACCTTC.

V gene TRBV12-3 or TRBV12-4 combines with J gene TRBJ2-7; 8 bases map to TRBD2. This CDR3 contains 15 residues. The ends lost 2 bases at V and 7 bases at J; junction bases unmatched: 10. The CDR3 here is CASSLFGLAGDEQYF. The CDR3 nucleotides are TGTGCCAGCAGTTTATTCGGTCTAGCGGGTGATGAGCAGTACTTC.